What follows are 22 T cell receptor beta chains derived from one specimen sequenced in a study of PD-1 blockade in classical Hodgkin lymphoma. Only in-frame clones appear in the TCRdb table, and some are missing; sequencing was by immunoSEQ multiplex PCR. The sample has roughly 10,000 clones, 70% to 85% seen once; the top ten hold around 9.6%. Regarding time point: cycle 4 day 1 (C4D1), after five to seven weeks of nivolumab. Every one of the patients relapsed after autologous stem cell transplantation (brentuximab vedotin exposure was variable). PBMCs, once thawed, yielded CD8+ T cells isolated by magnetic negative selection. The specimen was CD8+ T cells from blood, collected before the fourth cycle of nivolumab. Receptor source: a human donor with classical Hodgkin lymphoma.

The genes are TRBV2 and TRBJ1-1, with 9 bases fitting TRBD1. The CDR3 sequence is 15 residues long. J lost 6 bases, V lost 0 bases, and 5 bases had no gene match. Per germline, CDR1 SNHLY and CDR2 FYNNEI. CDR3 coding DNA: TGTGCCAGCAGTGAAGCTTGGACAGGGGATCCTGAAGCTTTCTTT. Its translation: CASSEAWTGDPEAFF.

As for this clone: The junction departs from germline at one end; a sequencing error may be responsible. This chain links TRBV2 with TRBJ2-5, with 7 bases matching TRBD2. Germline assignment: CDR1 SNHLY and CDR2 FYNNEI. The CDR3 length is 17 residues. The CDR3, as DNA: TGTGCCAGCACTGAACACCGGCTAGCGGCAAGCCAAGAGACCCAGTACTTC. This sequence encodes CASTEHRLAASQETQYF.

The rearrangement uses TRBV11-2 and TRBJ2-1, with no clear D. The CDR3 is made up of 14 amino acids. Germline CDR1 is SGHAT and CDR2 is FQNNGV. V was shortened by 5 bases and J by 3 bases, with 11 bases between the two germline ends. The CDR3 coding sequence is TGTGCCAGCAGCGCCTCGGGCAACTACAATGAGCAGTTCTTC. It yields the protein CASSASGNYNEQFF.

There are a few counts of this clone. The V and J genes are TRBV2 and TRBJ1-1; TRBD1 might be the D (5 bases). The CDR3 totals 16 residues. Germline V gene data show CDR1 as SNHLY and CDR2 as FYNNEI. Trimming left V 0 bases short and J 4 bases short, with 15 bases between. Here the CDR3 reads CASSEALEGIGTEAFF. CDR3 sequence (DNA): TGTGCCAGCAGTGAAGCGCTTGAGGGGATCGGCACTGAAGCTTTCTTT.

The chain is built from TRBV5-6 and TRBJ1-1; TRBD1 matches at 7 bases. The V and J ends lost 0 bases and 11 bases, in that order; junction bases with no gene match: 10. The germline V gene has CDR1 SGHDT and CDR2 YYEEEE. The CDR3 runs to 14 residues. In DNA, the CDR3 is TGTGCCAGCAGCTTGGGGGGGGACAGAGGGGTTGCTTTCTTT. Its protein product is CASSLGGDRGVAFF.

The V gene is TRBV9, the J gene TRBJ2-1; D is possibly TRBD2 (6 bases). Between the trimmed V and J ends, which lost 0 bases and 2 bases, there was a span of 12 bases. The CDR3 has 16 amino acids. Germline assignment: CDR1 SGDLS and CDR2 YYNGEE. Here the CDR3 reads CASSVGSSDAYNEQFF. For the CDR3, the DNA is TGTGCCAGCAGCGTAGGCTCTAGCGATGCCTACAATGAGCAGTTCTTC. Filled out from reference TRBV9 and TRBJ2-1, the complete variable domain reads DSGVTQTPKHLITATGQRVTLRCSPRSGDLSVYWYQQSLDQGLQFLIQYYNGEERAKGNILERFSAQQFPDLHSELNLSSLELGDSALYFCASSVGSSDAYNEQFFGPGTRLTVL.

The chain has TRBV4-3 and TRBJ2-3; D not certain. Trimming pared 0 bases from V and 6 bases from J, leaving 13 bases between. The CDR3 sequence is 15 residues long. From germline, CDR1 is LGHNA and CDR2 YSLEER. CDR3 in DNA: TGCGCCAGCAGCCAAGATGGGCCCCGCAGGGATACGCAGTATTTT. It encodes CASSQDGPRRDTQYF.

This chain links TRBV7-9 with TRBJ1-1; D call uncertain. V lost 5 bases to trimming and J lost 8 bases, with 12 bases between them. This CDR3 is built from 12 residues. Per germline, CDR1 SEHNR and CDR2 FQNEAQ (reference sequence). CDR3 nucleotides: TGTGCCAGCAGCCGCGATGGCGCCGAAGCTTTCTTT. Translation gives CASSRDGAEAFF.

This clone was counted a few times. V gene TRBV7-9 combines with J gene TRBJ1-3, with 7 bases aligning to TRBD1. The junction had 6 bases not matched to a gene; V was cut back by 2 bases and J by 8 bases. The CDR3 extends over 14 amino acids. Germline loops: CDR1 SEHNR, CDR2 FQNEAQ (reference sequence). The chain's CDR3 is CASSLRQGDYTIYF. CDR3 in DNA: TGTGCCAGCAGCTTACGACAGGGCGACTACACCATATATTTT. Supplemented by reference TRBV7-9 and TRBJ1-3, the full variable domain reads DTGVSQNPRHKITKRGQNVTFRCDPISEHNRLYWYRQTLGQGPEFLTYFQNEAQLEKSRLLSDRFSAERPKGSFSTLEIQRTEQGDSAMYLCASSLRQGDYTIYFGEGSWLTVV.

The genes are TRBV2 and TRBJ1-2; D ambiguous. Germline CDR1 is SNHLY and CDR2 is FYNNEI. The CDR3 covers 14 residues. V was clipped by 6 bases and J by 8 bases, with 19 bases between them. As DNA, the CDR3 is TGTGCCAGCAGGGTTGTAGGGTCTACCTTAGGCTACACCTTC. It translates to CASRVVGSTLGYTF.

Remarks on this clone: Other DNA sequences from this sample encode an identical CDR3 as well. The V call is TRBV6-5, the J call TRBJ2-7, with D tentatively TRBD2 (6 bases). Trimming stripped 0 bases from V and 3 bases from J, with 12 bases between. Per germline, CDR1 MNHEY and CDR2 SVGAGI. The CDR3 has 15 residues. The DNA for the CDR3 is TGTGCCAGCAGTTACTCGGGCGGGAACAGCTACGAGCAGTACTTC. Translation gives CASSYSGGNSYEQYF.

This chain connects TRBV25-1 to TRBJ1-2; 7 positions agree with TRBD1. CDR3 length: 16 residues. The V gene end was trimmed by 5 bases and the J gene end by 8 bases; junction bases not matched to a gene: 17. Germline lookup yields CDR1 MGHDK and CDR2 SYGVNS. The CDR3 region has the DNA TGTGCCAGCAGTCGGGATCGGACAGGACTTTCTCGAGGCTACACCTTC. Translated: CASSRDRTGLSRGYTF.

The chain couples TRBV19 to TRBJ2-7; D is uncertain. The CDR3 contains 12 residues. Trimming stripped 4 bases from V and 5 bases from J, with 9 bases between. Germline V lookup: CDR1 LNHDA, CDR2 SQIVND (reference sequence). The CDR3 loop reads CASSTYFNEQYF. CDR3 coding DNA: TGTGCCAGTAGTACCTATTTCAACGAGCAGTACTTC.

This clone was seen more than once but under ten times. The chain employs TRBV7-6 and TRBJ2-7, with 15 nucleotides matching TRBD2. Trimming removed 1 base from V and 0 bases from J; junction bases left unmatched: 13. The CDR3 is 21 residues long. Germline V gene sequence: CDR1 SGHVS, CDR2 FNYEAQ. The CDR3 bases are TGTGCCAGCAGCTTAGAGGCGTCACTGGGACTAGCGGGAGGAAGCTCCTACGAGCAGTACTTC. Its translation is CASSLEASLGLAGGSSYEQYF.

This chain joins TRBV11-3 and TRBJ2-1, with 7 bases aligning to TRBD1. CDR3 length: 14 amino acids. Looked up from germline, CDR1 is SGHNT and CDR2 is YENEEA. The trim removed 4 bases at V and 4 bases at J, leaving 4 bases unmatched. As DNA, the CDR3 is TGTGCCAGCAGCTCCCGGGACAGTTACAATGAGCAGTTCTTC. This sequence encodes CASSSRDSYNEQFF.

The chain combines TRBV11-2 with TRBJ2-1; D tentatively reads TRBD1 or TRBD2 (7 bases each). Germline lookup yields CDR1 SGHAT and CDR2 FQNNGV. V was shortened by 8 bases and J by 4 bases, with 15 bases between the two germline ends. This CDR3 comprises 14 residues. CDR3 sequence (DNA): TGTGCCAGCTCACTAGCGACAGGGTACAATGAGCAGTTCTTC. It specifies CASSLATGYNEQFF. Complete variable domain (other parts from reference TRBV11-2 and TRBJ2-1): EAGVAQSPRYKIIEKRQSVAFWCNPISGHATLYWYQQILGQGPKLLIQFQNNGVVDDSQLPKDRFSAERLKGVDSTLKIQPAKLEDSAVYLCASSLATGYNEQFFGPGTRLTVL.

This clone appeared once. The CDR3: CAWMGQGGPYGYTF. The CDR3 nucleotides read TGTGCCTGGATGGGGCAAGGTGGCCCCTATGGCTACACCTTC. The chain couples TRBV30 to TRBJ1-2; tentatively, D is TRBD1 (5 bases). The CDR3 length is 14 residues. Trimming shortened V by 4 bases and J by 4 bases, and 16 bases separated the two germline ends. Germline assignment: CDR1 GTSNPN and CDR2 SVGIG (reference sequence).

The V call is TRBV5-1, the J call TRBJ2-7, with no clear D. The germline V gene has CDR1 SGHRS and CDR2 YFSETQ. The CDR3 has 11 residues. V gave up 4 bases and J gave up 5 bases, with 7 bases separating them. CDR3 bases: TGCGCCAGCAGCCCGGGTGACGAGCAGTACTTC. As protein: CASSPGDEQYF. The full variable domain, with the rest looked up from reference TRBV5-1 and TRBJ2-7, is KAGVTQTPRYLIKTRGQQVTLSCSPISGHRSVSWYQQTPGQGLQFLFEYFSETQRNKGNFPGRFSGRQFSNSRSEMNVSTLELGDSALYLCASSPGDEQYFGPGTRLTVT.

This chain uses TRBV5-1 with TRBJ2-4, with 7 bases that match TRBD2. Trimming removed 2 bases from V and 1 base from J; junction bases left unmatched: 9. This CDR3 has 17 amino acids. Germline values: CDR1 SGHRS, CDR2 YFSETQ. The CDR3 reads CASSLGRAATAKNIQYF. CDR3 sequence (DNA): TGCGCCAGCAGCTTAGGGAGGGCGGCGACGGCCAAAAACATTCAGTACTTC. Full variable domain (outside the CDR3, taken from reference TRBV5-1 and TRBJ2-4): KAGVTQTPRYLIKTRGQQVTLSCSPISGHRSVSWYQQTPGQGLQFLFEYFSETQRNKGNFPGRFSGRQFSNSRSEMNVSTLELGDSALYLCASSLGRAATAKNIQYFGAGTRLSVL.

The chain recombines TRBV6-5 with TRBJ1-3; 8 bases line up with TRBD1. Germline trimming cut 6 bases from V and 1 base from J; bases unmatched to any gene: 5. The CDR3 totals 15 residues. CDR1 is MNHEY and CDR2 is SVGAGI in the germline V gene. The CDR3 DNA reads TGTGCCAGCAGCCTCGGACAGGGTTCTGGAAACACCATATATTTT. Translated, it gives CASSLGQGSGNTIYF.

The rearrangement uses TRBV4-3 and TRBJ2-1, with D perhaps TRBD2 (5 bases). The CDR3 covers 16 residues. Trimming pared 1 base from V and 0 bases from J, leaving 10 bases between. Germline CDR1 reads LGHNA; CDR2 reads YSLEER. The CDR3 protein is CASSQAWESSYNEQFF. As DNA, the CDR3 is TGCGCCAGCAGCCAAGCTTGGGAGAGCTCCTACAATGAGCAGTTCTTC.

This chain links TRBV6-5 with TRBJ2-1, with TRBD2 identical over 8 bases. The CDR3 is 15 residues long. Germline trimming cut 2 bases from V and 2 bases from J; bases unmatched to any gene: 2. Germline CDR1 and CDR2: MNHEY and SVGAGI. CDR3 protein: CASSYDGGAYNEQFF. DNA of the CDR3: TGTGCCAGCAGTTACGACGGGGGGGCCTACAATGAGCAGTTCTTC.